The 9 T cell receptor beta chains in this list originate from one sample, sequenced in a study of cytomegalovirus exposure and HLA in healthy donors. PCR was performed using 60 Vbeta and 13 Jbeta primers. The repertoire was sequenced with immunoSEQ multiplex PCR; TCRdb's copy has only in-frame clones and lacks some. This table holds roughly 140,000 clones, about four fifths found once. Material: PBMCs. The receptors here all came from a man aged 25 to 40 in good health and CMV-seropositive.

Only a few counts were recorded for this clone. CDR3 residues: CASSSGDLGAFF. The CDR3 nucleotides read TGTGCCAGCAGCTCCGGGGATCTGGGAGCTTTCTTT. The chain joins TRBV7-9 to TRBJ1-1; D is uncertain. Germline values: CDR1 SEHNR, CDR2 FQNEAQ (reference sequence). CDR3 length: 12 amino acids. V was clipped by 4 bases and J by 10 bases, with 13 bases between them.

The rearrangement links TRBV28 to TRBJ1-3; no definite D call. CDR1 and CDR2 from the germline V gene are MDHEN and SYDVKM. The CDR3 is 15 residues long. Trimming removed 5 bases from V and 0 bases from J, with 11 bases in between. CDR3 sequence reads: CASSPPYGSGNTIYF. CDR3 nucleotides: TGTGCCAGCAGTCCCCCTTACGGCTCTGGAAACACCATATATTTT.

The gene calls are TRBV27 and TRBJ2-7, with a tentative D call TRBD1 (5 bases). V was clipped by 6 bases and J by 3 bases, with 12 bases between them. The CDR3 totals 13 residues. Germline assignment: CDR1 MNHEY and CDR2 SMNVEV (reference sequence). In nucleotides, the CDR3 is TGTGCCAGCAGACAGACAGATTTCTACGAGCAGTACTTC. Its protein is CASRQTDFYEQYF.

J is TRBJ2-1 and V is TRBV10-3; 10 bases are shared with TRBD2. Germline CDR1 ENHRY, CDR2 SYGVKD. This CDR3 region has 16 residues. J was trimmed by 4 bases and V by 8 bases; bases with no gene match: 11. The CDR3 bases are TGTGCCATCGGACCCTCAGCGGGGGGGATTTACAATGAGCAGTTCTTC. This gives the protein CAIGPSAGGIYNEQFF.

This chain uses TRBV6-5 with TRBJ1-1; 7 nucleotides agree with TRBD1. Germline V gives CDR1 MNHEY, CDR2 SVGAGI. CDR3 length: 15 residues. V was pared by 6 bases and J by 5 bases, with 12 bases of the junction left unmatched. The CDR3 bases are TGTGCCAGCAGCAACCGGGACAGTGGGGGGACTGAAGCTTTCTTT. Protein product: CASSNRDSGGTEAFF.

This clone showed up just once. The chain carries TRBV12-2 and TRBJ1-5. TRBV12-2 is termed a pseudogene. This CDR3 is 14 amino acids long. The CDR3 sequence: CASRYRPGGKPQHF. Here the CDR3 DNA reads TGTGCAAGTCGCTACCGTCCTGGAGGGAAGCCCCAGCATTTT.

This clone came up a few times. The rearrangement uses TRBV29-1 and TRBJ2-7; 10 bases line up with TRBD1. The V gene's germline CDR1 is SQVTM and CDR2 ANQGSEA. This CDR3 contains 12 residues. V lost 7 bases, J lost 2 bases, and 2 bases stayed unmatched. This chain's CDR3 is CSGGTGAYEQYF. The CDR3, as DNA: TGCAGCGGGGGGACAGGGGCCTACGAGCAGTACTTC.

This chain uses TRBV6-5 with TRBJ2-5; TRBD2 aligns across 9 bases. Germline V gene lookup returns CDR1 MNHEY and CDR2 SVGAGI. After removal of 6 bases from V and 7 bases from J, the junction contained 12 bases not matched to a gene. This CDR3 spans 15 amino acids. The CDR3 spells CASRSAGGPPRTQYF. The CDR3 DNA sequence: TGTGCCAGCAGGTCAGCGGGGGGCCCCCCCCGGACCCAGTACTTC.

V usage is TRBV7-7 and J usage is TRBJ2-2, with D perhaps TRBD2 (6 bases). This CDR3 is built from 13 residues. V lost 4 bases to trimming and J lost 8 bases, with 11 bases between them. Germline V gives CDR1 SSHAT, CDR2 FNYEAQ (reference sequence). The CDR3 region is CASSSLAAGELFF. The CDR3 nucleotides read TGTGCCAGCAGCTCCTTAGCGGCGGGGGAGCTGTTTTTT.